Listed below are T cell receptor beta chains from one sample, sequenced in a study of technical replicates of blood from four donors. The data were produced by immunoSEQ multiplex PCR, yet TCRdb's version contains in-frame clones alone and is incomplete. The table shows tens of thousands of clones, with approximately 95% occurring only once. Sequencing was done on a sample of PBMCs. These receptors all come from a human donor in good health. Some clones in this sample may be carry-over from other donors' samples. CDR3s include the opening cysteine and the closing phenylalanine or tryptophan. The D gene is left open where the match is weak. Where a row states a size, it is once, few, many or the class of an expanded clone; other rows omit it.

D	V	J	size	CDR3	DNA
.	TRBV2	TRBJ1-1	.	CASSQRERTEAFF	TGTGCCAGCAGTCAAAGGGAGAGGACTGAAGCTTTCTTT
TRBD1	TRBV5-6	TRBJ1-4	.	CASSLAQGAGEKLFF	TGTGCCAGCAGCTTGGCGCAGGGGGCGGGTGAAAAACTGTTTTTT
.	TRBV30	TRBJ1-3	.	CAWKDFYSGNTIYF	TGTGCCTGGAAAGACTTCTACTCTGGAAACACCATATATTTT
TRBD2	TRBV7-2	TRBJ2-1	.	CASSQGLAGGLLNEQFF	TGTGCCAGCAGCCAAGGGCTAGCGGGGGGTCTCCTCAATGAGCAGTTCTTC
.	TRBV5-6	TRBJ2-7	.	CASSFAGGSTPYEQYF	TGTGCCAGCAGCTTTGCCGGGGGTAGCACCCCTTACGAGCAGTACTTC
.	TRBV6-5	TRBJ2-2	.	CASGGRGHTGELFF	TGTGCCAGCGGAGGGCGGGGGCACACCGGGGAGCTGTTTTTT
.	TRBV5-1	TRBJ1-6	.	CASSLGGANYNSPLHF	TGCGCCAGCAGTCTGGGGGGGGCAAATTATAATTCACCCCTCCACTTT
TRBD2	TRBV4-1	TRBJ2-7	.	CASSHLAGGPYEQYF	TGCGCCAGCAGCCACCTAGCGGGAGGCCCCTACGAGCAGTACTTC
.	TRBV7-6	TRBJ2-1	once	CASSFGGPYNEQFF	TGTGCCAGCAGCTTCGGGGGGCCCTACAATGAGCAGTTCTTC
TRBD1	TRBV7-8	TRBJ1-2	.	CASSFKGTGYGYTF	TGTGCCAGCAGCTTTAAGGGGACAGGCTATGGCTACACCTTC
.	TRBV6-4	TRBJ2-3	.	CASSLAGEGTDTQYF	TGTGCCAGCAGTCTTGCAGGGGAAGGCACAGATACGCAGTATTTT
.	TRBV7-9	TRBJ1-2	.	CASSLEYRAGGYTF	TGTGCCAGCAGCTTAGAATACAGGGCCGGAGGCTACACCTTC
.	TRBV7-9	TRBJ1-1	few	CASSLQQSEAFF	TGTGCCAGCAGCTTACAACAGAGTGAAGCTTTCTTT
.	TRBV30	TRBJ1-1	.	CAWSKGHSLTEAFF	TGTGCCTGGAGTAAGGGACACAGTCTCACTGAAGCTTTCTTT
.	TRBV5-1	TRBJ2-2	.	CASSPGHSVNTGELFF	TGCGCCAGCAGCCCAGGACATTCGGTAAACACCGGGGAGCTGTTTTTT
.	TRBV6-5	TRBJ1-2	.	CASSYLGGGYTF	TGTGCCAGCAGTTACTTAGGGGGAGGCTACACCTTC
.	TRBV7-8	TRBJ2-1	.	CASSRGSREWDNEQFF	TGTGCCAGCAGCCGAGGCTCGCGGGAATGGGACAATGAGCAGTTCTTC
TRBD2	TRBV5-1	TRBJ2-7	.	CASSLAGFGLVPYEQYF	TGCGCCAGCAGCTTGGCCGGGTTTGGACTAGTCCCCTACGAGCAGTACTTC
.	TRBV5-1	TRBJ2-5	.	CASSLDQGLGTQYF	TGCGCCAGCAGCTTGGACCAGGGGTTGGGGACCCAGTACTTC
TRBD2	TRBV19	TRBJ2-1	.	CASSSIVAGMDEQFF	TGTGCCAGTAGTTCTATAGTAGCGGGGATGGATGAGCAGTTCTTC
.	TRBV5-6	TRBJ1-5	.	CASSLRLSYQPQHF	TGTGCCAGCAGCTTACGACTGTCTTATCAGCCCCAGCATTTT
TRBD1	TRBV6-5	TRBJ1-4	.	CASSFPTGGKRKKLFF	TGTGCCAGCAGTTTCCCGACAGGGGGCAAGCGTAAGAAACTGTTTTTT
TRBD1	TRBV6-1	TRBJ1-3	.	CASSGRQGPSGNTIYF	TGTGCCAGCAGTGGTCGACAGGGCCCCTCTGGAAACACCATATATTTT
.	TRBV4-1	TRBJ2-3	.	CASSQDQTGVSTDTQYF	TGCGCCAGCAGCCAAGATCAGACGGGAGTAAGCACAGATACGCAGTATTTT
.	TRBV9	TRBJ1-5	once	CASSGSGGGNQPQHF	TGTGCCAGCAGCGGGTCGGGGGGAGGCAATCAGCCCCAGCATTTT
TRBD1	TRBV11-3	TRBJ2-5	.	CASSLGTGVVETQYF	TGTGCCAGCAGCTTAGGCACAGGGGTCGTAGAGACCCAGTACTTC
TRBD1	TRBV7-2	TRBJ1-2	.	CASSLPTGDGYTF	TGTGCCAGCAGCTTGCCCACAGGGGATGGCTACACCTTC
.	TRBV5-1	TRBJ2-3	.	CASSFWGGTDTQYF	TGCGCCAGCAGCTTTTGGGGGGGCACAGATACGCAGTATTTT
TRBD2	TRBV7-6	TRBJ2-3	.	CASSLMGATAGGSTDTQYF	TGTGCCAGCAGCTTAATGGGGGCGACCGCGGGGGGGAGCACAGATACGCAGTATTTT
TRBD1	TRBV4-1	TRBJ2-3	.	CASSQDPTGGDTQYF	TGCGCCAGCAGCCAAGATCCGACAGGGGGGGATACGCAGTATTTT
.	TRBV2	TRBJ2-5	.	CASGLRLVKYKETQYF	TGTGCCAGCGGTCTTCGATTAGTAAAATATAAAGAGACCCAGTACTTC
.	TRBV27	TRBJ2-5	.	CASSYLTGGRETQYF	TGTGCCAGCAGCTACTTAACGGGGGGCCGTGAGACCCAGTACTTC
TRBD2	TRBV30	TRBJ2-7	.	CAWGRADEQYF	TGTGCCTGGGGGAGGGCAGACGAGCAGTACTTC
TRBD1	TRBV6-5	TRBJ1-2	.	CASTPRQDRAGYTF	TGTGCCAGCACCCCTCGTCAGGACAGGGCTGGCTACACCTTC
TRBD2	TRBV5-4	TRBJ2-7	once	CASSKALAGGGPISYEQYF	TGTGCCAGCAGCAAAGCGCTAGCGGGAGGGGGCCCCATTTCCTACGAGCAGTACTTC
TRBD2	TRBV4-2	TRBJ2-5	.	CASSQDPQRGSETQYF	TGTGCCAGCAGCCAAGATCCGCAGCGGGGGAGCGAGACCCAGTACTTC
TRBD2	TRBV14	TRBJ2-3	.	CASSFTSGVDTQYF	TGTGCCAGCAGTTTCACTAGCGGGGTGGATACGCAGTATTTT
.	TRBV7-2	TRBJ1-2	.	CASSVGHAYGYTF	TGTGCCAGCAGCGTTGGACATGCCTATGGCTACACCTTC
TRBD2	TRBV6-5	TRBJ2-2	.	CASSQSARGGRLFF	TGTGCCAGCTCCCAGAGTGCCCGCGGGGGGAGGCTGTTTTTT
.	TRBV6-1	TRBJ2-2	.	CASRRGSYTGELFF	TGTGCCAGCAGGAGGGGGAGTTACACCGGGGAGCTGTTTTTT
.	TRBV2	TRBJ1-1	.	CASGFTLRGGTNTEAFF	TGTGCCAGCGGGTTTACCCTCCGGGGGGGGACGAACACTGAAGCTTTCTTT
TRBD1	TRBV5-1	TRBJ2-7	.	CASSSGQGAYEQYF	TGCGCCAGCAGCTCAGGACAGGGGGCTTACGAGCAGTACTTC
TRBD2	TRBV7-6	TRBJ2-1	.	CASSLVYSGRDEQFF	TGTGCCAGCAGCTTAGTGTATAGCGGGAGGGATGAGCAGTTCTTC
TRBD1	TRBV6-4	TRBJ2-7	.	CASSVLRDRGDYEQYF	TGTGCCAGCAGTGTACTCCGGGACAGGGGTGACTACGAGCAGTACTTC
TRBD1	TRBV4-1	TRBJ2-3	once	CASSLRDRGSTDTQYF	TGCGCCAGCAGCCTTCGGGACAGGGGTTCCACAGATACGCAGTATTTT
TRBD2	TRBV19	TRBJ2-1	.	CASSADRTSAIYNEQFF	TGTGCCAGTAGTGCCGACCGGACTAGCGCAATCTACAATGAGCAGTTCTTC
.	TRBV27	TRBJ1-2	.	CASSLGGTYGYTF	TGTGCCAGCAGTTTAGGAGGAACGTATGGCTACACCTTC
.	TRBV21-1	TRBJ1-2	few	CASSKGANYGYTF	TGTGCCAGCAGCAAAGGCGCCAACTATGGCTACACCTTC
TRBD2	TRBV9	TRBJ2-1	once	CASSVGPSGYNEQFF	TGTGCCAGCAGCGTAGGGCCTAGCGGATACAATGAGCAGTTCTTC
.	TRBV7-2	TRBJ1-2	once	CASSLQGYGYTF	TGTGCCAGCAGCTTACAGGGGTATGGCTACACCTTC
.	TRBV2	TRBJ1-4	.	CASSDGGQANEKLFF	TGTGCCAGCAGTGACGGGGGTCAGGCTAATGAAAAACTGTTTTTT
.	TRBV10-3	TRBJ1-1	.	CAIRTEGGTEAFF	TGTGCCATAAGGACCGAAGGCGGGACTGAAGCTTTCTTT
TRBD1	TRBV6-1	TRBJ1-6	.	CASSVGTAHNSPLHF	TGTGCCAGCAGTGTAGGGACAGCCCATAATTCACCCCTCCACTTT
.	TRBV28	TRBJ2-5	.	CASSFHSQETQYF	TGTGCCAGCAGTTTTCACAGCCAAGAGACCCAGTACTTC
.	TRBV7-9	TRBJ1-6	once	CASSTWGTGLASPLHF	TGTGCCAGCAGCACGTGGGGAACAGGGTTGGCTTCACCCCTCCACTTT
.	TRBV11-2	TRBJ2-5	.	CASSLWRQETQYF	TGTGCCAGCAGCTTATGGCGGCAAGAGACCCAGTACTTC
.	TRBV2	TRBJ2-2	.	CASSETSSFTGELFF	TGTGCCAGCAGTGAAACATCTTCGTTTACCGGGGAGCTGTTTTTT
TRBD2	TRBV10-3	TRBJ2-3	.	CAISPAGGNADTQYF	TGTGCCATCAGCCCAGCGGGGGGGAACGCAGATACGCAGTATTTT
.	TRBV7-2	TRBJ1-2	.	CASRQSRVGYGYTF	TGTGCCAGCAGGCAGTCCAGGGTAGGCTATGGCTACACCTTC
TRBD2	TRBV9	TRBJ2-3	.	CASSVVAGGTDTQYF	TGTGCCAGCAGCGTAGTTGCGGGAGGGACAGATACGCAGTATTTT